The 23 T cell receptor beta chains in this list originate from one sample, sequenced in a study of radiotherapy plus CTLA-4 blockade in lung cancer listed by TCRdb under 2018. Library preparation was by the immunoSEQ multiplex PCR assay. Entries here come from immuneACCESS through TCRdb and include only in-frame sequences with V and J called. Some clones fail to appear in such tables; in the studies checked, an unresolved V gene covers under half of the shortfall, and the cause of the remainder is unknown. This sample lists 35,000 to 50,000 clones; 73% were detected once. The ten top clones hold around 3.3% of the sample. The starting material was peripheral blood, obtained from a patient treated with radiotherapy plus ipilimumab. The receptors were sampled from a human donor with non-small cell lung cancer who had a complete response to radiotherapy plus ipilimumab.

The rearrangement links TRBV19 to TRBJ1-2, with a tentative D call TRBD1 (6 bases). The CDR3 sequence is 16 residues long. Germline CDR1 and CDR2: LNHDA and SQIVND (reference sequence). V was trimmed by 5 bases and J by 4 bases, leaving 20 bases between them. DNA for the CDR3: TGTGCCAGTAGTCCAGAGGGTACAGGGCTGGCCTATGGCTACACCTTC. Residues: CASSPEGTGLAYGYTF.

This rearrangement joins TRBV19 to TRBJ1-5; TRBD1 matches at 7 bases. With V trimmed by 6 bases and J by 5 bases, 4 bases remained unmatched. Germline CDR1 and CDR2: LNHDA and SQIVND (reference sequence). The CDR3 runs to 13 residues. The DNA of the CDR3 is TGTGCCAGTAGAGGGACAGAACATCAGCCCCAGCATTTT. Protein product: CASRGTEHQPQHF.

This chain joins TRBV28 and TRBJ2-1, with 9 bases matching TRBD1. Trimming at V came to 2 bases and at J to 4 bases, leaving 9 bases not matched to a gene. The CDR3 is 17 residues long. Germline-derived CDR1 and CDR2 are MDHEN and SYDVKM. The CDR3 here is CASSLTPRQGDYNEQFF. CDR3 bases: TGTGCCAGCAGTTTAACCCCCCGACAGGGGGATTACAATGAGCAGTTCTTC.

The genes are TRBV6-4 and TRBJ2-5; D possibly corresponds to TRBD1 (5 bases). In germline, CDR1 is MRHNA, CDR2 SNTAGT. V was pared by 2 bases and J by 7 bases, with 11 bases between. The CDR3 covers 13 residues. The CDR3 sequence: CASSDRRVGTQYF. The CDR3, as DNA: TGTGCCAGCAGTGACCGCAGGGTCGGGACCCAGTACTTC.

This clone was counted a few times. This rearrangement joins TRBV7-9 to TRBJ1-2, with D possibly being TRBD1 (5 bases). Germline CDR1 SEHNR, CDR2 FQNEAQ (reference sequence). The CDR3 is made up of 13 amino acids. Trimming cost V 6 bases and J 7 bases, with 15 bases left between them. The CDR3 sequence: CASREGRGRGYTF. As DNA, the CDR3 is TGTGCCAGCAGGGAGGGAAGGGGCCGTGGCTACACCTTC.

The chain is built from TRBV5-1 and TRBJ2-2; D possibly matches TRBD1 or TRBD2 (10 bases each). Germline values: CDR1 SGHRS, CDR2 YFSETQ. The CDR3 covers 20 residues. Trimming shortened V by 4 bases and J by 7 bases, and 32 bases separated the two germline ends. The DNA for the CDR3 is TGCGCCAGCAGCAGGTTCCGGGACAGGGGTACTAGCGGGAAGATCGGGGAGCTGTTTTTT. Translation gives CASSRFRDRGTSGKIGELFF.

This chain connects TRBV9 to TRBJ1-4; D possibly corresponds to TRBD1 (6 bases). The CDR3 consists of 14 residues. Trimming pared 3 bases from V and 2 bases from J, leaving 8 bases between. Germline CDR1 and CDR2: SGDLS and YYNGEE. In DNA form, the CDR3 reads TGTGCCAGCAGCGGGACAGATACTAATGAAAAACTGTTTTTT. It encodes CASSGTDTNEKLFF. Complete variable domain (other parts from reference TRBV9 and TRBJ1-4): DSGVTQTPKHLITATGQRVTLRCSPRSGDLSVYWYQQSLDQGLQFLIQYYNGEERAKGNILERFSAQQFPDLHSELNLSSLELGDSALYFCASSGTDTNEKLFFGSGTQLSVL.

This clone occurred a few times. This chain links TRBV6-5 with TRBJ1-2; tentative D call: TRBD1 (6 bases). V lost 5 bases and J 3 bases, leaving 13 bases between the germline ends. CDR3 length: 14 amino acids. CDR1 is MNHEY, CDR2 SVGAGI, per germline. The CDR3 sequence is CASSEGHWDYGYTF. The CDR3 DNA follows: TGTGCCAGCAGTGAGGGACATTGGGACTATGGCTACACCTTC.

The chain uses TRBV7-9 and TRBJ2-6; 9 bases align to TRBD1. V shed 4 bases, J shed 4 bases, and the junction held 11 bases outside the gene matches. This CDR3 contains 18 residues. Germline-derived CDR1 and CDR2 are SEHNR and FQNEAQ (reference sequence). The CDR3 spells CASSSETGTGSGANVLTF. The CDR3 nucleotides are TGTGCCAGCAGCTCCGAGACCGGGACAGGGTCCGGGGCCAACGTCCTGACTTTC.

The V gene is TRBV10-3, the J gene TRBJ2-7; no reliable D call. The CDR3 totals 15 residues. The ends were cut back, 3 bases at V and 0 bases at J, with 12 bases in the middle. Germline lookup yields CDR1 ENHRY and CDR2 SYGVKD. In DNA form, the CDR3 reads TGTGCCATCAGTGATGTGGGCAGGCGCTCCTACGAGCAGTACTTC. Translating it yields CAISDVGRRSYEQYF.

J is TRBJ2-1 and V is TRBV4-1; 9 bases align to TRBD2. Trimming removed 0 bases from V and 4 bases from J; junction bases left unmatched: 4. Germline V CDR1 and CDR2: MGHRA, YSYEKL. This CDR3 spans 16 amino acids. CDR3 DNA sequence: TGCGCCAGCAGCCAAGACTATAGCGGGAGATACAATGAGCAGTTCTTC. Its translation is CASSQDYSGRYNEQFF.

V and J are TRBV4-3 and TRBJ2-7, with unresolved D. The germline V and J ends were trimmed by 1 base and 0 bases, with 7 bases remaining between them. Per the germline V gene, CDR1 is LGHNA and CDR2 is YSLEER. The CDR3 has 14 residues. The CDR3 DNA reads TGCGCCAGCAGCCAAGTGGTCAGCTCCTACGAGCAGTACTTC. Translating it yields CASSQVVSSYEQYF.

The genes are TRBV6-1 and TRBJ1-5, with 7 bases fitting TRBD1. V lost 6 bases, J lost 7 bases, and 6 bases stayed unmatched. The germline CDR1 and CDR2 sequences are MNHNS and SASEGT. This CDR3 comprises 13 residues. The CDR3 nucleotides read TGTGCCAGCAGCCGACAGGGTTTGCAGCCCCAGCATTTT. Translation gives CASSRQGLQPQHF.

The V call is TRBV6-6, the J call TRBJ1-5; no definite D call. This CDR3 comprises 16 residues. Trimming left V 4 bases short and J 2 bases short, with 15 bases between. Germline CDR1 MNHNY, CDR2 SVGAGI (reference sequence). DNA for the CDR3: TGTGCCAGCAGTTCGCAAGTTGGGCAGGGCAATCAGCCCCAGCATTTT. Its protein product is CASSSQVGQGNQPQHF.

This chain connects TRBV5-1 to TRBJ2-5; D not certain. The CDR3 spans 15 residues. Germline V CDR1 and CDR2: SGHRS, YFSETQ. Deletions cut 3 bases from V and 5 bases from J, with 17 bases between. The CDR3 reads CASSSPGSPQETQYF. In DNA form, the CDR3 reads TGCGCCAGCAGCTCCCCCGGGTCCCCCCAGGAGACCCAGTACTTC.

There are a few counts of this clone. This sequence joins TRBV29-1 and TRBJ1-5; maybe TRBD1 (5 bases). Germline lookup yields CDR1 SQVTM and CDR2 ANQGSEA. CDR3 length equals 14 residues. Trimming removed 4 bases at V and 3 bases at J, with 13 bases between. The CDR3 protein is CSVVRGLNNQPQHF. The CDR3 DNA reads as TGCAGCGTTGTTCGGGGACTGAACAATCAGCCCCAGCATTTT.

This chain connects TRBV27 to TRBJ2-1, with 8 bases identical to TRBD1. Germline V CDR1 and CDR2: MNHEY, SMNVEV (reference sequence). This CDR3 contains 16 residues. Trimming cost V 2 bases and J 0 bases; bases outside gene matches: 3. This CDR3 is CASSLQGASSYNEQFF. CDR3 nucleotides: TGTGCCAGCAGTTTACAGGGGGCGAGCTCCTACAATGAGCAGTTCTTC.

The V and J genes are TRBV23-1 and TRBJ2-1; D remains unclear. TRBV23-1 is flagged as an ORF with uncertain function. The CDR3 covers 16 residues. The germline V and J ends were trimmed by 0 bases and 0 bases, with 9 bases remaining between them. The CDR3 DNA follows: TGCGCCAGCAGTCAATCGGGCGATAGCTCCTACAATGAGCAGTTCTTC. Protein: CASSQSGDSSYNEQFF.

The chain employs TRBV25-1 and TRBJ2-1; 10 positions agree with TRBD2. The CDR3 spans 15 residues. J was trimmed by 7 bases and V by 2 bases; bases with no gene match: 5. Germline lookup yields CDR1 MGHDK and CDR2 SYGVNS. The CDR3: CASSEPGLAFNEQFF. The CDR3, as DNA: TGTGCCAGCAGTGAACCGGGACTAGCGTTTAATGAGCAGTTCTTC.

This clone has a handful of counts. The CDR3 protein is CASTPQGTGLETQYF. In DNA, the CDR3 is TGTGCCAGCACTCCACAGGGGACAGGCCTAGAGACCCAGTACTTC. V gene TRBV6-6 combines with J gene TRBJ2-5; TRBD1 matches at 8 bases. The J segment lost 4 bases and the V segment lost 7 bases, leaving 11 bases of the junction unmatched. This CDR3 is built from 15 residues. Germline CDR1 reads MNHNY; CDR2 reads SVGAGI (reference sequence).

The CDR3 reads CASSGWGDYGYTF. CDR3 DNA sequence: TGTGCCAGCAGTGGTTGGGGGGACTATGGCTACACCTTC. The V gene is TRBV7-8, the J gene TRBJ1-2, with D possibly matching TRBD1 (5 bases). CDR3 length: 13 amino acids. Germline V gene lookup returns CDR1 SGHVS and CDR2 FQNEAQ. Trimming took 6 bases from V and 3 from J, leaving 11 bases between them.

V is TRBV6-1 and J is TRBJ1-2; TRBD1 might be the D (5 bases). The ends were cut back, 6 bases at V and 1 base at J, with 9 bases in the middle. This CDR3 has 13 amino acids. Germline V gene sequence: CDR1 MNHNS, CDR2 SASEGT. This chain's CDR3 is CASRGTFNYGYTF. The CDR3, as DNA: TGTGCCAGCAGAGGGACTTTTAACTATGGCTACACCTTC.

J is TRBJ2-5 and V is TRBV5-1; tentative D call: TRBD1 (5 bases). Germline CDR1 is SGHRS and CDR2 is YFSETQ. The CDR3 is made up of 14 amino acids. The V and J ends lost 3 bases and 5 bases respectively, with 14 bases between them. The DNA of the CDR3 is TGCGCCAGCAGCTCGACAGTGCCTTCGGAGACCCAGTACTTC. Its protein product is CASSSTVPSETQYF.